The 10 T cell receptor beta chains given below trace back to one sample, sequenced in a study of T cell responses to AZD1222 COVID-19 vaccine. Method: immunoSEQ multiplex PCR; TCRdb's copy keeps in-frame clones and lacks some. The data contain about 99,000 clones, over 80% of them singletons. The sequencing used peripheral blood, collected on day 0 of AZD1222 vaccination. These receptors came from an adult in good health.

This chain links TRBV7-3 with TRBJ1-5; weak D call: TRBD1 (5 bases). The germline gives CDR1 SGHTA, CDR2 FQGTGA. This CDR3 contains 14 residues. Trimming pared 2 bases from V and 5 bases from J, leaving 10 bases between. CDR3 DNA: TGTGCCAGCAGCTTAGATGGGGGACATCAGCCCCAGCATTTT. Encoded protein: CASSLDGGHQPQHF.

The V call is TRBV24-1, the J call TRBJ1-4, with 10 positions matching TRBD1. CDR3 size: 20 residues. With V trimmed by 0 bases and J by 3 bases, 12 bases remained unmatched. Per germline, CDR1 KGHDR and CDR2 SFDVKD. The CDR3 sequence: CATSDLGPGDRGEANEKLFF. Written as DNA, the CDR3 is TGTGCCACCAGTGATTTGGGCCCCGGGGACAGGGGAGAGGCTAATGAAAAACTGTTTTTT.

The rearrangement links TRBV11-2 to TRBJ2-1; 7 bases agree with TRBD2. The V gene's germline CDR1 is SGHAT and CDR2 FQNNGV. J lost 1 base, V lost 4 bases, and 16 bases had no gene match. This CDR3 region has 19 residues. The CDR3 DNA sequence: TGTGCCAGCAGCTCCCAAGGGGCGGGAGTCCTAATATCCTACAATGAGCAGTTCTTC. It yields the protein CASSSQGAGVLISYNEQFF.

The V gene is TRBV6-6, the J gene TRBJ2-7; 10 bases line up with TRBD2. CDR3 length: 14 amino acids. V lost 7 bases to trimming and J lost 0 bases; unmatched junction nucleotides: 3. Germline assignment: CDR1 MNHNY and CDR2 SVGAGI (reference sequence). The CDR3 is CASKLAGSSYEQYF. The CDR3 bases are TGTGCCAGCAAACTAGCGGGAAGCTCCTACGAGCAGTACTTC.

This rearrangement joins TRBV6-5 to TRBJ2-7; D ambiguous. Germline assignment: CDR1 MNHEY and CDR2 SVGAGI. V was clipped by 5 bases and J by 3 bases, with 14 bases between them. The CDR3 covers 14 residues. The CDR3 DNA sequence: TGTGCCAGCAGTCCACCGTTTCAGGACTACGAGCAGTACTTC. It is translated as CASSPPFQDYEQYF.

This clone was counted only a few times. The chain employs TRBV3-1 (or the pseudogene TRBV3-2) and TRBJ1-2; D gene uncertain. Per germline, CDR1 LGHDT and CDR2 YNNKEL (reference sequence). Deletions cut 1 base from V and 2 bases from J, with 23 bases between. This CDR3 comprises 19 residues. The CDR3 here is CASSQGNVLSTLRNYGYTF. In DNA, the CDR3 is TGTGCCAGCAGCCAAGGAAATGTCTTAAGTACGTTAAGGAACTATGGCTACACCTTC.

The chain is built from TRBV15 and TRBJ1-3; D gene uncertain. Germline CDR1 and CDR2: LNHNV and YYDKDF (reference sequence). The CDR3 covers 16 residues. Trimming cost V 0 bases and J 0 bases, with 9 bases left between them. The CDR3 is CATSRDPLSSGNTIYF. In DNA, the CDR3 is TGTGCCACCAGCAGAGATCCGCTGAGCTCTGGAAACACCATATATTTT.

CDR3 loop: CASSLGNSNQPQHF. Here the CDR3 DNA reads TGTGCCAGCAGTCTGGGGAACAGCAATCAGCCCCAGCATTTT. The chain has TRBV7-2 and TRBJ1-5; D is unclear. The CDR3 length is 14 residues. Germline CDR1 is SGHTA and CDR2 is FQGNSA. Trimming shortened V by 6 bases and J by 1 base, and 10 bases separated the two germline ends.

This chain uses TRBV10-3 with TRBJ2-3, with 10 bases lining up with TRBD2. Germline loops: CDR1 ENHRY, CDR2 SYGVKD. J was trimmed by 0 bases and V by 10 bases; bases with no gene match: 4. The CDR3 has 14 amino acids. CDR3 bases: TGTGCCACCTTGACTAGCGGGAGCACAGATACGCAGTATTTT. Translation gives CATLTSGSTDTQYF.

The V call is TRBV20-1, the J call TRBJ2-1, with D tentatively TRBD2 (5 bases). The germline V and J ends were trimmed by 3 bases and 9 bases, with 15 bases remaining between them. This CDR3 is 13 amino acids long. Germline V gene lookup returns CDR1 DFQATT and CDR2 SNEGSKA (reference sequence). CDR3 in amino acids: CSASSVGRGEQFF. CDR3 nucleotide sequence: TGCAGTGCTAGTAGCGTGGGTCGCGGTGAGCAGTTCTTC.